The 6 T cell receptor beta chains below were found in one sample sequenced in a study of blood T cell repertoires in COVID-19. Data came from immunoSEQ multiplex PCR; TCRdb stores just in-frame clones and leaves some out. This sample has 200,000 to 250,000 clones, with roughly 88% found just once. Sequenced sample: PBMCs or T cells enriched from blood (not recorded which). The receptors were gathered from a woman aged 45-65 years with acute COVID-19.

Only a few counts were recorded for this clone. The chain is built from TRBV30 and TRBJ1-3; no clear D gene. The germline CDR1 and CDR2 sequences are GTSNPN and SVGIG (reference sequence). The CDR3 is 13 amino acids. V was shortened by 3 bases and J by 4 bases, with 10 bases between the two germline ends. The DNA of the CDR3 is TGTGCCTGGAGCCGGGTAGGAGGAAACACCATATATTTT. This encodes CAWSRVGGNTIYF.

This chain uses TRBV28 with TRBJ1-2, with no clear D. Germline assignment: CDR1 MDHEN and CDR2 SYDVKM. This CDR3 has 14 residues. Trimming took 6 bases from V and 0 from J, leaving 11 bases between them. For the CDR3, the DNA is TGTGCCAGCAGGAATACAGAGACTAACTATGGCTACACCTTC. It specifies CASRNTETNYGYTF.

V is TRBV18 and J is TRBJ2-2; perhaps TRBD2 as D (6 bases). V was clipped by 2 bases and J by 2 bases, with 12 bases between them. Germline CDR1 reads KGHSH; CDR2 reads LQKENI. This CDR3 region has 16 residues. CDR3 amino acids: CASSPGVAVNTGELFF. The CDR3 nucleotides read TGTGCCAGCTCACCAGGGGTAGCGGTAAACACCGGGGAGCTGTTTTTT.

The genes are TRBV5-4 and TRBJ1-4; TRBD1 is a possible D gene (6 bases). V was cut by 4 bases and J by 5 bases, with 21 bases left in between. Germline assignment: CDR1 SGHNT and CDR2 YYREEE (reference sequence). This CDR3 has 17 residues. CDR3 in DNA: TGTGCCAGCAGCCCCACCGTGGGGGCCGGAGGAAATGAAAAACTGTTTTTT. Translating it yields CASSPTVGAGGNEKLFF.

This rearrangement joins TRBV6-5 to TRBJ2-1, with D possibly TRBD1 on 5 matching bases. The V gene lost 6 bases and the J gene lost 13 bases, with 13 bases spanning the gap. The CDR3 sequence is 11 residues long. Germline CDR1 and CDR2: MNHEY and SVGAGI. CDR3 residues: CASSLGQIQFF. The CDR3 nucleotides are TGTGCCAGCAGCCTGGGGCAGATCCAGTTCTTC.

This chain links TRBV10-3 with TRBJ2-7; 7 positions agree with TRBD1. The CDR3 loop spans 12 amino acids. Losses at the gene ends were 6 bases for V and 3 bases for J; bases not matched to a gene: 2. From germline, CDR1 is ENHRY and CDR2 SYGVKD. CDR3 coding DNA: TGTGCCATCAGGGGGACAGTCTACGAGCAGTACTTC. Translated: CAIRGTVYEQYF.